The clone carrying this T cell receptor beta chain was seen a handful of times. Antigen unknown. A 5'RACE reaction primed in the constant segment made cDNA libraries of TCR alpha and TCR beta, and these carried sample barcodes and UMIs. TCRdb recomputed calls from the 5' RACE reads with MiXCR, one row per CDR3 protein. Here the sample spans approximately 300,000 distinct CDR3 sequences, about 16% being singletons. This sample is part of a study of T-cell memory formation after mild COVID-19. General observations from the study: Clones contracting over day 15 to 85 were CD4/CD8 balanced, with later expanders leaning CD4+. Clones which contracted sat mainly in CM and EM if CD4+, and in EMRA if CD8+. Cross-reactive memory seemingly joined, as some responding clones were found in pre-infection memory.

The CDR3 is 14 amino acids. Germline V lookup: CDR1 LGHDT, CDR2 YNNKEL (reference sequence). Trimming took 0 bases from V and 4 from J, leaving 6 bases between them. The chain carries TRBV3-1 and TRBJ2-2; no firm D call. Material: PBMCs or a T cell subset sorted from them (not recorded which). This clonotype was obtained from a man aged 18-30 years who had mild COVID-19 (a few samples of this study predate the infection). Cell type and time point are not known. For the CDR3, the DNA is TGTGCCAGCAGCCAAGATACCCCCACCGGGGAGCTGTTTTTT. Encoded protein: CASSQDTPTGELFF.